The TCR beta chain under discussion was sequenced for a study of blood T cell repertoires in COVID-19. Study overall: T cells, B-cell-depleted T cells, or PBMCs provided the cDNA or gDNA that served as material.

Per the study methods: Amplification of reference gene primers provided the estimated nucleated cell counts. Assay used: immunoSEQ multiplex PCR; TCRdb lists only in-frame clones, some missing. The V and J calls and clone size are taken from that table; D and trimming were inferred from the DNA. Of 350,000 to 450,000 clones in the sample, 70% to 90% were seen once. In its sample, this clone was seen a few times. Per the germline V gene, CDR1 is SGHAT and CDR2 is FQNNGV. The CDR3 is 16 amino acids. Trimming at V came to 5 bases and at J to 1 base, leaving 9 bases not matched to a gene. What was sequenced was peripheral blood. The sequence came from a human donor in a cohort sampled during active COVID-19. The chain carries TRBV11-2 and TRBJ2-7; 9 nucleotides line up with TRBD1. The CDR3 nucleotides read TGTGCCAGCAGCACGGTCGGGGACAGGGTATCCTACGAGCAGTACTTC. Translation: CASSTVGDRVSYEQYF.